The rows below give T cell receptor beta chains drawn from one sample of a study of T cells in pancreatic ductal adenocarcinoma. Clones were read by immunoSEQ multiplex PCR, and TCRdb kept only the in-frame ones, dropping some. The sample includes roughly 9,500 clones, around nine tenths of them seen just once. Sequenced material: PBMCs. These receptor sequences come from a human donor with pancreatic ductal adenocarcinoma. The CDR3 runs from the conserved cysteine through the conserved F or W. The order of the fields is clone size, D gene, J gene, V gene, CDR3 protein, CDR3 DNA. The D gene is left open where the match is weak. Some rows have no size entry. The others give once, few or many, or a class for an expanded clone.

>NA|TRBD2|TRBJ2-1|TRBV9
CASSVRSGGASYNEQFF
TGTGCCAGCAGCGTACGTAGCGGGGGAGCTTCCTACAATGAGCAGTTCTTC
>NA|TRBD1|TRBJ1-3|TRBV4-3
CASSHPGQGFDTIYF
TGCGCCAGCAGCCACCCGGGACAGGGGTTTGACACCATATATTTT
>NA|NA|TRBJ1-4|TRBV9
CASSGRGRGNEKLFF
TGTGCCAGCAGCGGCAGGGGTCGAGGTAATGAAAAACTGTTTTTT
>once|NA|TRBJ2-6|TRBV7-2
CASTPVFSGANVLTF
TGTGCCAGCACCCCCGTATTCTCTGGGGCCAACGTCCTGACTTTC
>NA|TRBD1|TRBJ1-2|TRBV5-4
CASSQGQVLGGYTF
TGTGCCAGCAGCCAAGGACAGGTCCTTGGAGGCTACACCTTC
>NA|TRBD1|TRBJ1-4|TRBV19
CASSARQGEAEKLFF
TGTGCCAGTAGTGCGAGACAGGGGGAGGCAGAAAAACTGTTTTTT
>once|TRBD2|TRBJ2-3|TRBV28
CASSRGGGESDTQYF
TGTGCCAGCAGTCGAGGCGGGGGGGAGTCAGATACGCAGTATTTT
>NA|NA|TRBJ2-2|TRBV7-9
CASVTGTAGTGELFF
TGTGCCAGCGTCACCGGGACAGCGGGCACCGGGGAGCTGTTTTTT
>NA|TRBD2|TRBJ2-3|TRBV4-2
CASSQGSGTVTDTQYF
TGTGCCAGCAGCCAAGGAAGCGGGACGGTTACAGATACGCAGTATTTT
>few|NA|TRBJ1-4|TRBV4-2
CASSQDRGREKLFF
TGTGCCAGCAGCCAAGATAGGGGTCGTGAAAAACTGTTTTTT
>NA|TRBD1|TRBJ2-7|TRBV15
CATSRWGQGSEQYF
TGTGCCACCAGCAGATGGGGACAGGGATCGGAGCAGTACTTC
>NA|TRBD1|TRBJ1-4|TRBV7-2
CASSLSPGTALNEKLFF
TGTGCCAGCAGCTTATCGCCCGGGACAGCCCTTAATGAAAAACTGTTTTTT
>NA|TRBD2|TRBJ2-7|TRBV18
CASSSSGGAYEQYF
TGTGCCAGCTCATCCAGCGGGGGGGCCTACGAGCAGTACTTC
>few|TRBD1|TRBJ2-7|TRBV30
CAWSAQGAGEQYF
TGTGCCTGGAGTGCGCAGGGGGCGGGGGAGCAGTACTTC
>NA|NA|TRBJ1-1|TRBV7-8
CASTISTSGTEAFF
TGTGCCAGCACCATATCGACCAGCGGAACTGAAGCTTTCTTT
>NA|NA|TRBJ1-1|TRBV5-6
CASSGGAYRYTEAFF
TGTGCCAGCAGCGGAGGAGCCTATAGGTACACTGAAGCTTTCTTT
>NA|TRBD2|TRBJ2-3|TRBV28
CASSLGLAGYAPDSTDTQYF
TGTGCCAGCAGTCTGGGACTAGCGGGGTACGCACCCGATAGCACAGATACGCAGTATTTT
>NA|NA|TRBJ1-2|TRBV5-8
CASSLLNNYGYTF
TGTGCCAGCAGTCTATTGAACAACTATGGCTACACCTTC
>NA|TRBD1|TRBJ2-7|TRBV6-1
CASSRTGGPYEQYF
TGTGCCAGCAGTCGGACAGGGGGTCCCTACGAGCAGTACTTC
>NA|NA|TRBJ2-7|TRBV14
CASSDQQGPYEQYF
TGTGCCAGCAGCGATCAACAGGGACCCTACGAGCAGTACTTC
>NA|TRBD2|TRBJ2-3|TRBV6-6
CASSSRLAGVGTQYF
TGTGCCAGCAGTAGTAGACTAGCGGGGGTCGGTACGCAGTATTTT
>NA|NA|TRBJ1-1|TRBV2
CASNQGQWEAFF
TGTGCCAGCAACCAGGGGCAATGGGAAGCTTTCTTT
>NA|NA|TRBJ2-7|TRBV6-1
CASSDRINRGITYEQYF
TGTGCCAGCAGTGACCGAATAAATAGGGGGATCACCTACGAGCAGTACTTC
>NA|TRBD2|TRBJ2-2|TRBV5-1
CASSLFSGSTGELFF
TGCGCCAGCAGCCTTTTCAGCGGGAGCACCGGGGAGCTGTTTTTT
>NA|TRBD2|TRBJ2-5|TRBV29-1
CSVGGGRETQYF
TGCAGCGTCGGGGGGGGGCGGGAGACCCAGTACTTC
>NA|TRBD1|TRBJ1-5|TRBV28
CASTIPTGTSNQPQHF
TGTGCCAGCACCATACCGACAGGGACCAGCAATCAGCCCCAGCATTTT
>NA|TRBD1|TRBJ2-2|TRBV6-6
CASSFSRGRSTGELFF
TGTGCCAGCAGCTTTAGCAGGGGGCGCAGCACCGGGGAGCTGTTTTTT
>NA|TRBD2|TRBJ2-3|TRBV6-1
CASSEVPGGGGSTDTQYF
TGTGCCAGCAGTGAAGTTCCGGGCGGGGGGGGAAGTACAGATACGCAGTATTTT
>NA|NA|TRBJ1-2|TRBV5-5
CASSLRFPYGYTF
TGTGCCAGCAGCCTCCGTTTCCCCTATGGCTACACCTTC
>once|NA|TRBJ2-1|TRBV9
CASSVGIGPSSYNEQFF
TGTGCCAGCAGCGTAGGTATCGGTCCGAGCTCCTACAATGAGCAGTTCTTC
>NA|TRBD1|TRBJ1-1|TRBV7-2
CASSAGTGNTEAFF
TGTGCCAGCAGCGCCGGGACAGGGAACACTGAAGCTTTCTTT
>NA|TRBD1|TRBJ2-7|TRBV11-3
CASSRRGPGTGSYEQYF
TGTGCCAGCAGTCGTAGGGGTCCCGGGACAGGATCCTACGAGCAGTACTTC
>NA|TRBD1|TRBJ1-1|TRBV7-3
CASRRDRGWEAFF
TGTGCCAGCAGAAGAGACAGGGGATGGGAAGCTTTCTTT
>NA|TRBD1|TRBJ2-2|TRBV9
CASSVRGQTGELFF
TGTGCCAGCAGCGTCAGGGGGCAAACCGGGGAGCTGTTTTTT
>NA|TRBD1|TRBJ2-7|TRBV7-3
CASSVSGTGYPQQYF
TGTGCCAGCAGCGTCTCCGGGACAGGGTACCCACAGCAGTACTTC
>once|TRBD2|TRBJ2-1|TRBV27
CASSRSGTSGRNEQFF
TGTGCCAGCAGTCGCTCCGGGACTAGCGGACGGAATGAGCAGTTCTTC
>NA|NA|TRBJ1-1|TRBV5-5
CASSLPSGYTEAFF
TGTGCCAGCAGCTTGCCCTCGGGATACACTGAAGCTTTCTTT
>NA|NA|TRBJ2-7|TRBV2
CASQEEGKQGQYF
TGTGCCAGCCAAGAGGAGGGAAAGCAGGGGCAGTACTTC
>NA|TRBD2|TRBJ2-3|TRBV5-6
CASSFSGGADTQYF
TGTGCCAGCAGCTTTAGCGGGGGTGCAGATACGCAGTATTTT
>NA|NA|TRBJ1-1|TRBV7-2
CASSFRDTEAFF
TGTGCCAGCAGCTTCCGGGACACTGAAGCTTTCTTT
>NA|NA|TRBJ1-2|TRBV7-9
CASDERRNYGYTF
TGTGCCAGCGATGAGAGGCGTAACTATGGCTACACCTTC
>NA|NA|TRBJ2-2|TRBV19
CASSIVTGVAGELFF
TGTGCCAGTAGTATAGTAACCGGGGTAGCCGGGGAGCTGTTTTTT
>NA|NA|TRBJ2-1|TRBV28
CASSLWGRGINEQFF
TGTGCCAGCAGTTTATGGGGCAGGGGCATCAATGAGCAGTTCTTC
>NA|NA|TRBJ2-3|TRBV5-4
CASRPYRGGGDTQYF
TGTGCCAGCCGACCCTACCGGGGAGGCGGGGATACGCAGTATTTT
>once|NA|TRBJ1-2|TRBV5-4
CASSLVQDNYGYTF
TGTGCCAGCAGCTTGGTTCAGGATAACTATGGCTACACCTTC
>NA|NA|TRBJ1-2|TRBV18
CASSPAQGWNGYTF
TGTGCCAGCTCACCAGCGCAGGGCTGGAATGGCTACACCTTC
>NA|NA|TRBJ2-5|TRBV11-3
CASSLGAEETQYF
TGTGCCAGCAGCTTAGGTGCGGAGGAAACCCAGTACTTC
>NA|NA|TRBJ2-1|TRBV27
CASSLERDAYNEQFF
TGTGCCAGCAGTTTAGAACGGGATGCCTACAATGAGCAGTTCTTC
>NA|NA|TRBJ2-3|TRBV18
CASSPRDTSTDTQYF
TGTGCCAGCTCACCTAGGGACACCTCCACAGATACGCAGTATTTT
>NA|TRBD2|TRBJ2-1|TRBV19
CASSPSSGRAGDEQFF
TGTGCCAGTAGCCCATCTAGCGGGAGGGCCGGAGATGAGCAGTTCTTC